This T cell receptor (beta chain) was obtained from a study of T-cell reconstitution after alpha-beta-depleted transplantation in children. This clonotype came up many times. It was with unique molecular identifiers that the TCRbeta library was prepared. TCRdb re-called the PCR reads through MiXCR, storing one row per CDR3 protein. The sample yields 60,000 to 80,000 distinct CDR3 sequences, approximately 7.3% seen once. The receptor comes from a human donor who donated a stem cell graft to a child with acute lymphoblastic leukemia. Sequencing used PBMCs from the stem cell graft donor, obtained from the stem cell graft.

The CDR3 loop is CASQPGQGFTGELFF. Here the CDR3 DNA reads TGTGCCAGCCAACCGGGACAGGGGTTTACCGGGGAGCTGTTTTTT. The chain recombines TRBV12-3 or TRBV12-4 with TRBJ2-2, with TRBD1 matching over 10 bases. J gave up 5 bases and V 8 bases, and 8 bases lay outside the gene matches. This CDR3 is built from 15 residues.